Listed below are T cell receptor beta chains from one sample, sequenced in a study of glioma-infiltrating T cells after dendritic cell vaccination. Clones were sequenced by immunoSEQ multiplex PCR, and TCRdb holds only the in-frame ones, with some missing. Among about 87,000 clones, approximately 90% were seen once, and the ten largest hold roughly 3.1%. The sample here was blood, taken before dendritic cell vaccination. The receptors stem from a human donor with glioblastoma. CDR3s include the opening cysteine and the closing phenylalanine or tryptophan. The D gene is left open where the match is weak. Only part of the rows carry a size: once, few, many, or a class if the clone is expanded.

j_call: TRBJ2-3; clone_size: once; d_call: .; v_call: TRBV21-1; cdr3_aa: CASSEGGDRDTDTQYF; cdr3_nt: TGTGCCAGCAGCGAGGGGGGGGACAGGGACACAGATACGCAGTATTTT
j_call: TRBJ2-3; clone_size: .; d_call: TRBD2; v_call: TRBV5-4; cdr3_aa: CASSLKRGFSTDTQYF; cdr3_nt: TGTGCCAGCAGCTTGAAGCGGGGCTTCTCCACAGATACGCAGTATTTT
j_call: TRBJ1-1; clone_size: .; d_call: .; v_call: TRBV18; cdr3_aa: CASSPQGNTEAFF; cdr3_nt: TGTGCCAGCTCACCACAGGGGAATACTGAAGCTTTCTTT
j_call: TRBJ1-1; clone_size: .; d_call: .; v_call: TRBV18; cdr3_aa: CASSRQETEAFF; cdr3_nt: TGTGCCAGCTCACGACAGGAGACTGAAGCTTTCTTT
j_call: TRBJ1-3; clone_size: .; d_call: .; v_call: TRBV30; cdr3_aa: CAWSADALSGNTIYF; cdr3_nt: TGTGCCTGGAGTGCAGATGCCCTCTCTGGAAACACCATATATTTT
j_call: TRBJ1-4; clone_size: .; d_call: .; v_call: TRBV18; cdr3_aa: CASSPGQGYTLTNEKLFF; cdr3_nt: TGTGCCAGCTCACCGGGGCAGGGATATACCTTAACTAATGAAAAACTGTTTTTT
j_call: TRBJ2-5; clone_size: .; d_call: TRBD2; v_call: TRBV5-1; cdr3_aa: CASSLDLAGGRETQYF; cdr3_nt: TGCGCCAGCAGCTTGGACCTAGCGGGGGGTCGGGAGACCCAGTACTTC
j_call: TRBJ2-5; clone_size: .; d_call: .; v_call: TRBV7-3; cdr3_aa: CASSSGQPGQETQYF; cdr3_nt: TGTGCCAGCAGCTCGGGACAACCCGGACAAGAGACCCAGTACTTC
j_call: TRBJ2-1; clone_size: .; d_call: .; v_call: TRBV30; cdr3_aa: CAWSVGGGSGWGEQFF; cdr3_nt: TGTGCCTGGAGTGTAGGGGGGGGCTCTGGCTGGGGGGAGCAGTTCTTC
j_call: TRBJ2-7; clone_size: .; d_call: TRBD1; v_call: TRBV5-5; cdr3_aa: CASSLALGQGNYEQYF; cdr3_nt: TGTGCCAGCAGCTTGGCCCTGGGACAGGGAAACTACGAGCAGTACTTC
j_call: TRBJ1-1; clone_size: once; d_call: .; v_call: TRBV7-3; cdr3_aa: CASSLTSRTEAFF; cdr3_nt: TGTGCCAGCAGCTTAACGTCCCGTACTGAAGCTTTCTTT
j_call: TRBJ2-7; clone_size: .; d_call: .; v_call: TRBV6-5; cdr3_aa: CASKLISASYEQYF; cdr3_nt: TGTGCCAGCAAGTTGATTAGCGCCTCCTACGAGCAGTACTTC
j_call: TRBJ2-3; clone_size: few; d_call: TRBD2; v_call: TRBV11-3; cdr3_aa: CASGPSVAGGLIGDTQYF; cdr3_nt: TGTGCCAGCGGTCCCTCGGTGGCGGGAGGATTGATCGGGGATACGCAGTATTTT
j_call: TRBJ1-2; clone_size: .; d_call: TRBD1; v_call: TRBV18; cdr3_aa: CASSPSDRVRGYTF; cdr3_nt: TGTGCCAGCTCACCTTCGGACAGGGTGCGGGGCTACACCTTC
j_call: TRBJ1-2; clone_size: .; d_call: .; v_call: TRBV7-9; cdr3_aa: CASSLDRVDGYTF; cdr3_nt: TGTGCCAGCAGCTTAGACAGGGTTGATGGCTACACCTTC
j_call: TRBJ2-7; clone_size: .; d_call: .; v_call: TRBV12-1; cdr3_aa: CASSSLTGMNYEQYF; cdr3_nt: TGTGCCAGCAGCTCGCTGACAGGGATGAACTACGAGCAGTACTTC
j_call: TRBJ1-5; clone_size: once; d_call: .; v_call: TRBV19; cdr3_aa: CASSLGGLLGQPQHF; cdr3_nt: TGTGCCAGTAGTTTAGGAGGGTTATTGGGTCAGCCCCAGCATTTT
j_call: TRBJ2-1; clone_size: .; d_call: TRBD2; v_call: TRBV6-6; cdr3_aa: CASIDSGGAGDEQFF; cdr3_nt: TGTGCCAGCATAGATAGCGGGGGGGCTGGGGATGAGCAGTTCTTC
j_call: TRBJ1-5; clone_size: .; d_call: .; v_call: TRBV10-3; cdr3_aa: CAISALDSNQPQHF; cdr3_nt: TGTGCCATCAGCGCACTAGATAGCAATCAGCCCCAGCATTTT
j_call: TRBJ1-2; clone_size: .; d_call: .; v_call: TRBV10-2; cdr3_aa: CASSEGREYGYTF; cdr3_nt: TGCGCCAGCAGTGAAGGGAGGGAGTATGGCTACACCTTC
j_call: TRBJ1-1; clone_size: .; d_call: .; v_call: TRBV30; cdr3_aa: CAWTGGPTEAFF; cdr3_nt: TGTGCCTGGACTGGCGGGCCCACTGAAGCTTTCTTT
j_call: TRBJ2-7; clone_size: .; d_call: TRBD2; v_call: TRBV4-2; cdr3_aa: CASSQPGTSGLFYEQYF; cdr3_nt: TGTGCCAGCAGCCAACCGGGGACTAGCGGACTGTTCTACGAGCAGTACTTC
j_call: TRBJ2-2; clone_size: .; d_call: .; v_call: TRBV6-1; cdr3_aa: CASSETASTGELFF; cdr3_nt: TGTGCCAGCAGTGAAACAGCAAGTACCGGGGAGCTGTTTTTT
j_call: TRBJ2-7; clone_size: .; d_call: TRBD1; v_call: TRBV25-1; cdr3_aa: CASSGTGGDYEQYF; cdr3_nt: TGTGCCAGCAGTGGGACAGGGGGTGACTACGAGCAGTACTTC
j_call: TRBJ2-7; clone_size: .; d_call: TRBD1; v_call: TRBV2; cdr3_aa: CASSGWDRGHEQYF; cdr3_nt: TGTGCCAGCAGTGGGTGGGACAGGGGGCACGAGCAGTACTTC
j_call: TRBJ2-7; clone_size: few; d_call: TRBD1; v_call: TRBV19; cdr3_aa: CASRLGGQGGYEQYF; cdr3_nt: TGTGCCAGTAGGTTAGGGGGACAGGGGGGCTACGAGCAGTACTTC
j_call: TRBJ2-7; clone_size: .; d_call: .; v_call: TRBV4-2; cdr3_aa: CASSQGGSYEQYF; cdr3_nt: TGTGCCAGCAGCCAAGGAGGGTCCTACGAGCAGTACTTC
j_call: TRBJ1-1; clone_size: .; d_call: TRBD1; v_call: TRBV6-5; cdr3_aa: CASSDREVGAFF; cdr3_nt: TGTGCCAGCAGCGACAGGGAGGTTGGAGCTTTCTTT
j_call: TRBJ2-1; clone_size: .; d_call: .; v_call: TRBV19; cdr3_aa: CASSIHHLANEQFF; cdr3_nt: TGTGCCAGTAGTATCCACCATCTAGCAAATGAGCAGTTCTTC
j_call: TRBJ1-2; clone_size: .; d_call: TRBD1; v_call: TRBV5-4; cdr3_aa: CASSLKGQSYGYTF; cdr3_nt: TGTGCCAGCAGCTTGAAGGGACAGTCCTATGGCTACACCTTC
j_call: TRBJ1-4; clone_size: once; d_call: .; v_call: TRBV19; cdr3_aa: CASSPQGNGNEKLFF; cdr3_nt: TGTGCCAGTAGCCCGCAGGGAAACGGTAATGAAAAACTGTTTTTT
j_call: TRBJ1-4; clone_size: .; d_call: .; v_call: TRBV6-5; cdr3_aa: CASRPRGAGEKLFF; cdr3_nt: TGTGCCAGCAGGCCCAGGGGCGCGGGTGAAAAACTGTTTTTT
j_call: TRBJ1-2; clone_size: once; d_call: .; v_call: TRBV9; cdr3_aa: CASSLQVNAYYGYTF; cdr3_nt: TGTGCCAGCAGCCTACAGGTAAACGCGTACTATGGCTACACCTTC
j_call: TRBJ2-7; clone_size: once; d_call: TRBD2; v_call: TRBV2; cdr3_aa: CASRLAGALYEQYF; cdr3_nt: TGTGCCAGCAGGCTAGCGGGGGCCCTCTACGAGCAGTACTTC
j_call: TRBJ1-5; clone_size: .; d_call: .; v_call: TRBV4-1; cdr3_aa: CASSQEGSPYSNQPQHF; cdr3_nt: TGCGCCAGCAGCCAAGAGGGGAGCCCTTATAGCAATCAGCCCCAGCATTTT
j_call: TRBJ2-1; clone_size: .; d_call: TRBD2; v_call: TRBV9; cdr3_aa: CASSASGGLGNEQFF; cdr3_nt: TGTGCCAGCAGCGCTAGCGGGGGGCTAGGCAATGAGCAGTTCTTC
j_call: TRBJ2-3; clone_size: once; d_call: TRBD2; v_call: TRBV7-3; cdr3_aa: CASSSGGGTQYF; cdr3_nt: TGTGCCAGCAGCTCGGGGGGAGGTACGCAGTATTTT
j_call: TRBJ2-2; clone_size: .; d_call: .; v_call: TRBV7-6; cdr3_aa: CASSDRGGAGELFF; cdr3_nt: TGTGCCAGCAGCGATCGGGGCGGGGCCGGGGAGCTGTTTTTT
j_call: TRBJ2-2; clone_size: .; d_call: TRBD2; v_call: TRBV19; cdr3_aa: CASSISGGTGELFF; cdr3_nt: TGTGCCAGTAGTATAAGCGGGGGTACCGGGGAGCTGTTTTTT